Shown below are 20 T cell receptor beta chains from a single sample sequenced in a study of cytomegalovirus exposure and HLA in healthy donors. 13 Jbeta primers and 60 Vbeta primers were used for the PCR. TCRdb's copy holds only in-frame clones and misses some; the assay was immunoSEQ multiplex PCR. The sample has around 190,000 clones, 80% to 90% seen once. The sample was PBMCs. These receptors all stem from a young woman in good health and CMV-seronegative.

The chain joins TRBV28 to TRBJ2-1, with 12 bases matching TRBD2. The CDR3 runs 16 residues. CDR1 MDHEN and CDR2 SYDVKM come from the germline V gene. J was trimmed by 4 bases and V by 6 bases; bases with no gene match: 7. CDR3 sequence reads: CASRGSTSGRYNEQFF. CDR3 nucleotides: TGTGCCAGCAGGGGATCGACTAGCGGGAGATACAATGAGCAGTTCTTC.

CDR3 DNA: TGCAGTGCTAGGGGGGCGGGCGAGCAGTACTTC. This sequence encodes CSARGAGEQYF. V is TRBV20-1 and J is TRBJ2-7; D may be TRBD1 (6 bases). V was clipped by 3 bases and J by 6 bases, with 9 bases between them. Germline assignment: CDR1 DFQATT and CDR2 SNEGSKA (reference sequence). This CDR3 is 11 amino acids long.

In the case of this clone: The sample contains more than one DNA sequence encoding this CDR3. Written as DNA, the CDR3 is TGTGCCAGCAGTTTGGCGGGAGGTGGCACAGATACGCAGTATTTT. Its translation is CASSLAGGGTDTQYF. This rearrangement joins TRBV28 to TRBJ2-3; 8 bases agree with TRBD2. The germline V gene encodes CDR1 MDHEN and CDR2 SYDVKM. This CDR3 has 15 residues. The V gene end was trimmed by 3 bases and the J gene end by 1 base; junction bases not matched to a gene: 3.

The V gene is TRBV18, the J gene TRBJ2-7; D gene unclear. CDR3 length: 15 amino acids. Trimming cost V 3 bases and J 0 bases, with 12 bases left between them. In germline, CDR1 is KGHSH, CDR2 LQKENI. This CDR3 is CASSPVSKSSYEQYF. The CDR3 nucleotides read TGTGCCAGCTCACCGGTGTCCAAGAGCTCCTACGAGCAGTACTTC. Drawing the rest from reference TRBV18 and TRBJ2-7, the complete variable domain is NAGVMQNPRHLVRRRGQEARLRCSPMKGHSHVYWYRQLPEEGLKFMVYLQKENIIDESGMPKERFSAEFPKEGPSILRIQQVVRGDSAAYFCASSPVSKSSYEQYFGPGTRLTVT.

The rearrangement links TRBV5-1 to TRBJ1-2; maybe TRBD1 (6 bases). Germline CDR1 SGHRS, CDR2 YFSETQ. CDR3 size: 15 residues. V dropped 4 bases and J dropped 4 bases, with 17 bases sitting between them. CDR3 protein: CASSPLSTGSYGYTF. The CDR3, as DNA: TGCGCCAGCAGCCCCCTATCCACAGGGTCCTATGGCTACACCTTC. Based on the CDR3 plus reference TRBV5-1 and TRBJ1-2, the full variable domain is KAGVTQTPRYLIKTRGQQVTLSCSPISGHRSVSWYQQTPGQGLQFLFEYFSETQRNKGNFPGRFSGRQFSNSRSEMNVSTLELGDSALYLCASSPLSTGSYGYTFGSGTRLTVV.

This chain connects TRBV4-2 to TRBJ2-7; a possible D gene is TRBD2 (7 bases). Trimming left V 1 base short and J 7 bases short, with 17 bases between. Germline lookup yields CDR1 LGHNA and CDR2 YNFKEQ. The CDR3 has 15 residues. CDR3 sequence: CASSQVVGGAWEQYF. The CDR3 region has the DNA TGTGCCAGCAGCCAAGTCGTGGGGGGGGCGTGGGAGCAGTACTTC.

This clone was detected only once. The V and J genes are TRBV6-5 and TRBJ2-2, with TRBD2 matching 10 bases. The CDR3 is 16 residues long. From germline, CDR1 is MNHEY and CDR2 SVGAGI. Trimming removed 4 bases from V and 5 bases from J; junction bases left unmatched: 7. The CDR3 sequence is CASSFSGTSETGELFF. As DNA, the CDR3 is TGTGCCAGCAGTTTCTCCGGGACTAGCGAGACCGGGGAGCTGTTTTTT.

The J gene is TRBJ2-3, the V gene TRBV5-6; TRBD1 matches at 7 bases. The CDR3 is 16 amino acids. The germline V gene encodes CDR1 SGHDT and CDR2 YYEEEE. V gave up 0 bases and J gave up 2 bases; unmatched junction bases: 6. In nucleotides, the CDR3 is TGTGCCAGCAGCTTGGCCGTGGGACAGAACACAGATACGCAGTATTTT. Its translation is CASSLAVGQNTDTQYF.

The gene calls are TRBV11-3 and TRBJ2-3; 9 bases line up with TRBD1. This CDR3 region has 16 residues. The V gene's germline CDR1 is SGHNT and CDR2 YENEEA. With V trimmed by 1 base and J by 2 bases, 4 bases remained unmatched. CDR3 protein: CASSLGGTGTTDTQYF. CDR3 coding DNA: TGTGCCAGCAGCTTAGGCGGGACAGGGACCACAGATACGCAGTATTTT.

The gene calls are TRBV27 and TRBJ2-3, with D perhaps matching TRBD2 (6 bases). V was clipped by 6 bases and J by 5 bases, with 12 bases between them. Germline V gene lookup returns CDR1 MNHEY and CDR2 SMNVEV (reference sequence). The CDR3 extends over 13 amino acids. The CDR3 protein is CASSPGTLDTQYF. The CDR3 region has the DNA TGTGCCAGCAGCCCCGGGACTTTAGATACGCAGTATTTT.

The chain is built from TRBV11-2 and TRBJ2-7; D possibly corresponds to TRBD1 (5 bases). The germline V and J ends were trimmed by 5 bases and 4 bases, with 27 bases remaining between them. The germline V gene encodes CDR1 SGHAT and CDR2 FQNNGV. The CDR3 runs to 18 residues. The CDR3 is CASSHRAPRETLIYEQYF. CDR3 sequence (DNA): TGTGCCAGCAGCCATAGGGCCCCCAGGGAAACACTTATATACGAGCAGTACTTC.

The chain employs TRBV15 and TRBJ1-1; 8 bases map to TRBD1. Germline V gene sequence: CDR1 LNHNV, CDR2 YYDKDF (reference sequence). Trimming removed 0 bases from V and 2 bases from J; junction bases left unmatched: 8. The CDR3 is 17 residues long. CDR3 sequence: CATSRDWGTGGNTEAFF. The DNA of the CDR3 is TGTGCCACCAGCAGAGATTGGGGAACAGGGGGTAACACTGAAGCTTTCTTT. Together with reference TRBV15 and TRBJ1-1, the CDR3 gives the full variable domain: DAMVIQNPRYQVTQFGKPVTLSCSQTLNHNVMYWYQQKSSQAPKLLFHYYDKDFNNEADTPDNFQSRRPNTSFCFLDIRSPGLGDTAMYLCATSRDWGTGGNTEAFFGQGTRLTVV.

The gene calls are TRBV7-8 and TRBJ2-3; D perhaps matches TRBD2 (5 bases). The CDR3 length is 13 residues. The V gene lost 5 bases and the J gene lost 8 bases, with 14 bases spanning the gap. Germline-derived CDR1 and CDR2 are SGHVS and FQNEAQ. In DNA, the CDR3 is TGTGCCAGCAGCATAACTAGTTCAGCTACGCAGTATTTT. It is translated as CASSITSSATQYF.

The V call is TRBV19, the J call TRBJ2-4; TRBD2 aligns across 7 bases. From germline, CDR1 is LNHDA and CDR2 SQIVND (reference sequence). The CDR3 has 21 residues. The trim removed 3 bases at V and 1 base at J, leaving 21 bases unmatched. DNA for the CDR3: TGTGCCAGTAGTATGAGGTACTGGGAGGGTGAATGGGGAGTCGCCAAAAACATTCAGTACTTC. Its translation: CASSMRYWEGEWGVAKNIQYF.

The chain combines TRBV2 with TRBJ2-2; tentatively, D is TRBD1 (6 bases). Germline assignment: CDR1 SNHLY and CDR2 FYNNEI. V lost 6 bases, J lost 2 bases, and 13 bases lay in between. The CDR3 contains 15 residues. The CDR3 DNA reads TGTGCCAGCAGGGCCGGGACAAGAAACACCGGGGAGCTGTTTTTT. Translated, it gives CASRAGTRNTGELFF.

This clone was observed a single time. This chain connects TRBV28 to TRBJ1-5; 10 positions agree with TRBD1. V was pared by 5 bases and J by 2 bases, with 12 bases of the junction left unmatched. This CDR3 has 18 residues. Germline V lookup: CDR1 MDHEN, CDR2 SYDVKM. This CDR3 is CASSKPGQGHVGNQPQHF. In DNA, the CDR3 is TGTGCCAGCAGTAAACCGGGACAGGGGCATGTGGGCAATCAGCCCCAGCATTTT.

This chain uses TRBV30 with TRBJ2-2; D remains ambiguous. The V end was cut by 2 bases, the J end by 8 bases, with 12 bases between. The V gene's germline CDR1 is GTSNPN and CDR2 SVGIG (reference sequence). The CDR3 is 13 amino acids. The CDR3 bases are TGTGCCTGGAGTCCCCGGGTGTTAGGGGAGCTGTTTTTT. It yields the protein CAWSPRVLGELFF.

Notes on this clone: One junction end does not reproduce the germline sequence, and a read error may be involved. This chain's CDR3 is CASSEGLAGTDTQYF. In nucleotides, the CDR3 is TGTGCTAGCAGCGAGGGACTAGCGGGGACAGATACGCAGTATTTT. This chain connects TRBV7-7 to TRBJ2-3; 13 positions agree with TRBD2. From germline, CDR1 is SSHAT and CDR2 FNYEAQ (reference sequence). CDR3 length: 15 residues.

This sequence joins TRBV7-2 and TRBJ2-2; the D gene is possibly TRBD1 (5 bases). CDR3 length equals 15 residues. Trimming took 3 bases from V and 5 from J, leaving 13 bases between them. CDR1 is SGHTA, CDR2 FQGNSA, per germline. The DNA for the CDR3 is TGTGCCAGCAGCTTCGGCAGGGTTGGTACCGGGGAGCTGTTTTTT. This translates into CASSFGRVGTGELFF.

This chain links TRBV11-2 with TRBJ2-7, with D unclear. Per germline, CDR1 SGHAT and CDR2 FQNNGV. V was cut by 4 bases and J by 4 bases, with 14 bases left in between. CDR3 length: 14 residues. CDR3 in amino acids: CASSSPLRVYEQYF. The CDR3, as DNA: TGTGCCAGCAGCTCGCCTCTGAGAGTTTACGAGCAGTACTTC.